This T cell receptor beta chain was identified in a study of CD8+CD57+ T cells in acquired aplastic anemia. Study context: Recorded DNA amounts for sorted CD4+ and CD8+ cells had an average of 3.2 ug. Healthy-donor CD4+ cells averaged roughly 9.8 million reads.

As for this clonotype: The target antigen is unknown. An end of the junction does not agree with germline; a read error may underlie this.

Findings of the study overall: Sharing between patients and controls was observed for about 27 CD8+ CDR3 sequences.

Genomic DNA acted as the template from which TCR beta VDJ combination and CDR3 sequence profiling were carried out. MiXCR, applied by TCRdb to the reads, yields one record per CDR3 protein. The sample yields 95,000 to 120,000 distinct CDR3 sequences, less than 65% seen once. Source material: sorted CD4+, CD8+, or CD8+CD57+ T cells (not recorded which) from PBMCs. This clonotype originated in a human donor in good health, serving as a control.

CDR3 bases: TGTGCCAGCAGCCTAAGACCAGGGGACACTGAAGCTTTCTTT. This translates into CASSLRPGDTEAFF. The chain uses TRBV10-2 and TRBJ1-1, with D maybe TRBD1 (6 bases). CDR1 WSHSY and CDR2 SAAADI come from the germline V gene. The CDR3 has 14 amino acids.